The TCR beta chain under discussion was sequenced for a study of CXCR3-negative and CXCR3-positive naive CD8 T cells. Regarding this clonotype: What it binds is not known.

The V gene's germline CDR1 is MNHEY and CDR2 SVGAGI. The CDR3 consists of 15 residues. The TRB cDNA libraries were prepared by 5' RACE with UMI labels. TCRdb re-called the 5' RACE reads and shows each CDR3 protein once, DNA omitted. The table lists about 89,000 distinct CDR3 sequences, with almost 0.55% in the top ten. Whole-study results and caveats: CXCR3-positive naive cells carried more hydrophobic TRB CDR3s than CXCR3-negative naive cells did. Post-cryopreservation CXCR3 expression was partly diminished, and the bulk of assays employed fresh PBMCs.

Triplicate sorts, approximately 300,000 cells apiece, were made for each CD8+ T cell subset. Naive CD8+ T cells showed a CD45RO-CCR7+CD27+CD95- phenotype. The TCR comes from a human donor in good health. Some clones in this sample may be carry-over from other donors' samples. The V gene is TRBV6-5, the J gene TRBJ2-1; TCRdb selects TRBD1, and the lack of DNA leaves this call unchecked. Sequencing input: naive CXCR3+ CD8+ T cells from blood. The subset here: CD45RO-CCR7+CD27+CD95- naive CD8+ T cells expressing CXCR3 (TNR3+). The CDR3 spells CASRGTYPSYNEQFF.